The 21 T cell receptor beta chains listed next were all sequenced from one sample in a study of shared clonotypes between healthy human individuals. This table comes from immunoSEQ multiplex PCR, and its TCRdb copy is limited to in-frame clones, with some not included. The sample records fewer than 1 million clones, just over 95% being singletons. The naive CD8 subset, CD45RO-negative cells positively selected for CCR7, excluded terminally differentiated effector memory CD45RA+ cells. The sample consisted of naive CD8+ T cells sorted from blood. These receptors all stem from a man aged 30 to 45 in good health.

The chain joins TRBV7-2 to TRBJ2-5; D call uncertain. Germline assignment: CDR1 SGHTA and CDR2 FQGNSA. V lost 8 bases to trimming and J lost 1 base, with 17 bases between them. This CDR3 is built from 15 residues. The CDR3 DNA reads TGTGCCAGCCTCTTAGCTAGGCAACCCCAAGAGACCCAGTACTTC. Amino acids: CASLLARQPQETQYF. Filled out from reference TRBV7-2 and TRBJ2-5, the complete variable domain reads GAGVSQSPSNKVTEKGKDVELRCDPISGHTALYWYRQSLGQGLEFLIYFQGNSAPDKSGLPSDRFSAERTGGSVSTLTIQRTQQEDSAVYLCASLLARQPQETQYFGPGTRLLVL.

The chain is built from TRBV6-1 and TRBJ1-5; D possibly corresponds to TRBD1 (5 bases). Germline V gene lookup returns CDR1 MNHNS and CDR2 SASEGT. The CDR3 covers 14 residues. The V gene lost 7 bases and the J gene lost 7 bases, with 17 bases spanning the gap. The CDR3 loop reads CASTLGGSGQPQHF. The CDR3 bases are TGTGCCAGCACTCTGGGGGGTAGTGGCCAGCCCCAGCATTTT.

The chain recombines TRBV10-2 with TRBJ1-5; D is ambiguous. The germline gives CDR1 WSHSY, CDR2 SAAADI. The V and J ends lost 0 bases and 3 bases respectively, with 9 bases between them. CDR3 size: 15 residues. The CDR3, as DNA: TGCGCCAGCAGTGAGTCTACAACGCTCAATCAGCCCCAGCATTTT. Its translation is CASSESTTLNQPQHF.

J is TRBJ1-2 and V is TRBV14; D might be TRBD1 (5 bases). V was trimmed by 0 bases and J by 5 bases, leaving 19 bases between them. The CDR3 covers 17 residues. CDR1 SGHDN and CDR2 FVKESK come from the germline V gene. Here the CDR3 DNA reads TGTGCCAGCAGCCAAGATGCCGGGGCCGGGGATATTTATGGCTACACCTTC. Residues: CASSQDAGAGDIYGYTF.

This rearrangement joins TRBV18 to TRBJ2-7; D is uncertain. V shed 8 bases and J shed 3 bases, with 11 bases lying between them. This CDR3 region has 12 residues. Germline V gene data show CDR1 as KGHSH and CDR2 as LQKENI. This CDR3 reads CASHMMIYEQYF. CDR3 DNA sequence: TGTGCCAGCCACATGATGATCTACGAGCAGTACTTC.

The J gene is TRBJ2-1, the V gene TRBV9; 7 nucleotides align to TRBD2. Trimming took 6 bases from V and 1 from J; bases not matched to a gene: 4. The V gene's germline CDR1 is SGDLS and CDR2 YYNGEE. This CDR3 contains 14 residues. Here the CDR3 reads CASTSGTSYNEQFF. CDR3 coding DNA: TGTGCCAGCACTAGCGGAACATCCTACAATGAGCAGTTCTTC.

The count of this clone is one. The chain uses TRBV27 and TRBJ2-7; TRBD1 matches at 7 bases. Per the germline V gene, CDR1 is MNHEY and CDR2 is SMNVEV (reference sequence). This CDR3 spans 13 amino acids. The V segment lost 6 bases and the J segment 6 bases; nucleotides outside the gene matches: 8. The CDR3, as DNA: TGTGCCAGCAGCACCGACAGGGCAGGCGAGCAGTACTTC. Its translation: CASSTDRAGEQYF.

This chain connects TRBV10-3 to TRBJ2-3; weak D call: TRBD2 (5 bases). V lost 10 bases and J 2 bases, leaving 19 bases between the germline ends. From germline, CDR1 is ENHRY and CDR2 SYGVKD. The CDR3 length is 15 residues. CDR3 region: CATNYGNGHTDTQYF. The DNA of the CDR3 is TGTGCCACCAACTACGGGAATGGGCACACAGATACGCAGTATTTT.

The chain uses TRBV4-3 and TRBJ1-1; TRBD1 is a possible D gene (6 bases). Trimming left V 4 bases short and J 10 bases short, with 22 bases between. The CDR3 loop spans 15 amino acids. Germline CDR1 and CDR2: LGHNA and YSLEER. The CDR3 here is CASSPGVSASGAAFF. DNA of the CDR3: TGCGCCAGCAGCCCCGGGGTTTCTGCCTCGGGGGCAGCTTTCTTT.

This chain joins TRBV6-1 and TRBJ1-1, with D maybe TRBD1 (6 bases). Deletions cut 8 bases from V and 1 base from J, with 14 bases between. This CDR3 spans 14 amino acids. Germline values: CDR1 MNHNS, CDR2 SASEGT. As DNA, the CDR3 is TGTGCCAGCGCCAGACAGGCCCCGAACACTGAAGCTTTCTTT. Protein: CASARQAPNTEAFF.

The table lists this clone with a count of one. CDR3 protein: CASSPGVPGANVLTF. For the CDR3, the DNA is TGTGCCAGCAGCCCGGGAGTCCCTGGGGCCAACGTCCTGACTTTC. The V and J genes are TRBV13 and TRBJ2-6, with a possible D match to TRBD2 (6 bases). The CDR3 is 15 residues long. Trimming pared 5 bases from V and 2 bases from J, leaving 10 bases between. The germline V gene encodes CDR1 PRHDT and CDR2 FYEKMQ (reference sequence).

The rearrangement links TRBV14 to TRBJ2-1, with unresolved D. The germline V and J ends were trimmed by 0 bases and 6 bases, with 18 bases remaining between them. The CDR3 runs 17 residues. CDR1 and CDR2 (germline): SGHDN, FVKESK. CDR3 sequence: CASSQEAFRQFGNEQFF. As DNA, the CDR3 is TGTGCCAGCAGCCAAGAAGCATTCCGCCAATTCGGCAATGAGCAGTTCTTC.

CDR3 DNA sequence: TGTGCCATCGATAGAAGGACTAGCGGGGTAACTACCTACGAGCAGTACTTC. Amino acid sequence: CAIDRRTSGVTTYEQYF. V gene TRBV7-9 combines with J gene TRBJ2-7, with 12 bases identical to TRBD2. The CDR3 contains 17 residues. Germline V lookup: CDR1 SEHNR, CDR2 FQNEAQ (reference sequence). V was pared by 10 bases and J by 2 bases, with 15 bases of the junction left unmatched.

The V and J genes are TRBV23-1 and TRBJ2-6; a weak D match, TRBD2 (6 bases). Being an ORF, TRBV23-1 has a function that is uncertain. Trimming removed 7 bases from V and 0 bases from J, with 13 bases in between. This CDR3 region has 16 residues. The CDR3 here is CASTRDCFSGANVLTF. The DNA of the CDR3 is TGCGCCAGCACCCGGGACTGCTTCTCTGGGGCCAACGTCCTGACTTTC.

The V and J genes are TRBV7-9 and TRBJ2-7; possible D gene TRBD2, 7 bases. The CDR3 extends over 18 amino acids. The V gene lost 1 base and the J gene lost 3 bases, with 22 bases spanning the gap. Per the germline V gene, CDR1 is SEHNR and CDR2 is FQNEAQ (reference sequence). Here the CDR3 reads CASSLGWNRGASDYEQYF. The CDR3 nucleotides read TGTGCCAGCAGCTTAGGGTGGAATCGGGGGGCGTCGGACTACGAGCAGTACTTC.

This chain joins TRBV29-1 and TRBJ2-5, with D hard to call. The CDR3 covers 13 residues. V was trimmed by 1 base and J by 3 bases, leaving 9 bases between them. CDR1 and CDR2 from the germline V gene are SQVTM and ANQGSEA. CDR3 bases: TGCAGCGTTGAAGGCCCGGTGGAAGAGACCCAGTACTTC. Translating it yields CSVEGPVEETQYF.

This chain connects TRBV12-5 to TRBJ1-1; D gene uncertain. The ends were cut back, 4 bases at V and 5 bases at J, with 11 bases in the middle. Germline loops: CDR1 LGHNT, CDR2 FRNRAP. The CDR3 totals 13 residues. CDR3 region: CASGWAQQTEAFF. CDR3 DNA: TGTGCTAGTGGTTGGGCCCAGCAAACTGAAGCTTTCTTT.

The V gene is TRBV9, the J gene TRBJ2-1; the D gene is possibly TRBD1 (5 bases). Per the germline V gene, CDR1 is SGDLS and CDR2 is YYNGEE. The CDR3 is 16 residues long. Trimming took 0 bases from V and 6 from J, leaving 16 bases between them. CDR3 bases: TGTGCCAGCAGCGTAGCTTTAGGGGAAAAGGTCAATGAGCAGTTCTTC. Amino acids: CASSVALGEKVNEQFF.

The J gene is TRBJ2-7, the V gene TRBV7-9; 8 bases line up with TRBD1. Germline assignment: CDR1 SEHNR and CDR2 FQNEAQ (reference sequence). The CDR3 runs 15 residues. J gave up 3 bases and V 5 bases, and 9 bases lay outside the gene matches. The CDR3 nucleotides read TGTGCCAGCAGCCTCCGTCCGGGACAGGTCTACGAGCAGTACTTC. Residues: CASSLRPGQVYEQYF.

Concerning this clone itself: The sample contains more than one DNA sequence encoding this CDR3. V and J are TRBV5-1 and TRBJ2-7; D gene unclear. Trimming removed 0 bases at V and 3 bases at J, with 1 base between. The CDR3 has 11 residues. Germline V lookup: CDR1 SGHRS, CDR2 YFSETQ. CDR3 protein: CASSLDYEQYF. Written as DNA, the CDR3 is TGCGCCAGCAGCTTGGACTACGAGCAGTACTTC.

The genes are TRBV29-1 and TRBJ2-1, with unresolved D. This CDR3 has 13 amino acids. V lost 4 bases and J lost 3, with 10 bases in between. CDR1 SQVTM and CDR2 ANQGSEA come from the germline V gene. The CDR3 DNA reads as TGCAGCGTTGGGGGTCTTCGCTACAATGAGCAGTTCTTC. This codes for CSVGGLRYNEQFF.